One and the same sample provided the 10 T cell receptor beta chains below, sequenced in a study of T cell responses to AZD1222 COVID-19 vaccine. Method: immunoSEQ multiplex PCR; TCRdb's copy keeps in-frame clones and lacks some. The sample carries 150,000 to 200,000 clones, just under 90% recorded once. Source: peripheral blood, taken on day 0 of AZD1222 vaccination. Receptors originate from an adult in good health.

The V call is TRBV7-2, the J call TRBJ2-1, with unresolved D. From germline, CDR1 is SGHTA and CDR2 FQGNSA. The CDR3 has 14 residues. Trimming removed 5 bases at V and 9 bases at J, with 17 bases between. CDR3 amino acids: CASSRYSGGGEQFF. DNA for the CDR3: TGTGCCAGCAGCCGGTACTCAGGCGGCGGTGAGCAGTTCTTC.

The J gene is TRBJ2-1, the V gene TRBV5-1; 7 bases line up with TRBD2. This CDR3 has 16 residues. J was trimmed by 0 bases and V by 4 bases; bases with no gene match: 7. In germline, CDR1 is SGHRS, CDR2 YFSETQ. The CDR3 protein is CASSGTSASSYNEQFF. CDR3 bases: TGCGCCAGCAGCGGCACTAGCGCTAGCTCCTACAATGAGCAGTTCTTC.

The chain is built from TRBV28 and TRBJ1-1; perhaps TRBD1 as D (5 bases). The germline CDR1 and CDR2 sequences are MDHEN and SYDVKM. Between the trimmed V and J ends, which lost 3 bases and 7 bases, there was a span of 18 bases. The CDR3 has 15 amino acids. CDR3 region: CASSLVGGPTFEAFF. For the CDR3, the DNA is TGTGCCAGCAGTTTGGTGGGGGGTCCTACATTTGAAGCTTTCTTT.

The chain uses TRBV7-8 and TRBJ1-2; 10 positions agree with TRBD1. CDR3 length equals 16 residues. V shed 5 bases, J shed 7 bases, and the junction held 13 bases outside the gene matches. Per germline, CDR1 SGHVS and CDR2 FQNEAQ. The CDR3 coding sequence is TGTGCCAGCAGCCCCTCGACAGGGGGCCTCTTGTTTGGCTACACCTTC. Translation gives CASSPSTGGLLFGYTF.

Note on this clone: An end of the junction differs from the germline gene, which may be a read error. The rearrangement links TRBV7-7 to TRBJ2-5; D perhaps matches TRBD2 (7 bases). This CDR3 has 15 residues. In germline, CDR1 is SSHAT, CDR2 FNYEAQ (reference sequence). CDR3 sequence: CASSARGGGEETQYF. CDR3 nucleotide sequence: TGTGCTAGCAGCGCAAGGGGGGGAGGGGAAGAGACCCAGTACTTC.

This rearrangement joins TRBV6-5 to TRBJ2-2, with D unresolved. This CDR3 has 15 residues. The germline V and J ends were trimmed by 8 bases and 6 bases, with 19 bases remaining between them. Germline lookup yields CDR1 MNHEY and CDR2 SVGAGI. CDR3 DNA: TGTGCCAGCGGCCGAGGTGGCCGTAACCCCGGGGAGCTGTTTTTT. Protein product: CASGRGGRNPGELFF.

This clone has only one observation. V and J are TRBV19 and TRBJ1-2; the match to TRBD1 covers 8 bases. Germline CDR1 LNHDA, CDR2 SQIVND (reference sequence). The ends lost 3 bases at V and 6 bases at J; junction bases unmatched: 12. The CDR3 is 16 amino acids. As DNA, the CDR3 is TGTGCCAGTAGTATGGATGAAGTGGACAGGGAAGATGGCTACACCTTC. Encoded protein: CASSMDEVDREDGYTF.

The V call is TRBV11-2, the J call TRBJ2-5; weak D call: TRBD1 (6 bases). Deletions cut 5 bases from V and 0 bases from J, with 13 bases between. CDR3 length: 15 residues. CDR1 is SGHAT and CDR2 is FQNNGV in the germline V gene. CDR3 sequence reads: CASSPRTDYQETQYF. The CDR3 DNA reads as TGTGCCAGCAGCCCCCGGACAGATTACCAAGAGACCCAGTACTTC.

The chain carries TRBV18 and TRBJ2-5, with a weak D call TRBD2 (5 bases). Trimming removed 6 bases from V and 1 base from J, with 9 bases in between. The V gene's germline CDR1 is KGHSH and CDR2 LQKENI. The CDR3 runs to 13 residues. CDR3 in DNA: TGTGCCAGCTCTTACAGCGGCCAAGAGACCCAGTACTTC. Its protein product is CASSYSGQETQYF.

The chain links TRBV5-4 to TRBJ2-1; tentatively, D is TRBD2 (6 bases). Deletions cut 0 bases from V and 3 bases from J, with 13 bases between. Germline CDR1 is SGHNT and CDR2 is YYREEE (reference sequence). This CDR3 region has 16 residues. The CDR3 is CASSLGTGVGYNEQFF. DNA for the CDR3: TGTGCCAGCAGCTTGGGAACGGGGGTGGGCTACAATGAGCAGTTCTTC.